One sample yielded the 17 T cell receptor beta chains listed below, sequenced in a study of blood T cells in healthy people across ages. It was with a sample-barcoded 5' primer and a J-beta primer mix that a second PCR of about 7 to 12 cycles was run. Using its own MiXCR run on the 5' RACE reads, TCRdb lists one record per CDR3 protein. This sample has hundreds of thousands of distinct CDR3 sequences; 20% to 25% occur once, and the top ten carry under 9.5%. This sample was also put to use in a study of T cells of mothers and their children.

Sequencing input: blood. These receptor sequences come from a boy aged 10-17 years in good health.

The sample holds one count of this clonotype. The rearrangement uses TRBV4-1 and TRBJ2-1, with 9 positions matching TRBD2. The germline CDR1 and CDR2 sequences are MGHRA and YSYEKL. The V segment lost 1 base and the J segment 0 bases; nucleotides outside the gene matches: 7. The CDR3 is 18 residues long. CDR3 protein: CASSQGTIAGVSYNEQFF. CDR3 DNA sequence: TGCGCCAGCAGCCAAGGAACTATAGCGGGAGTCTCCTACAATGAGCAGTTCTTC.

The chain links TRBV20-1 to TRBJ2-1, with 13 bases matching TRBD2. V was pared by 0 bases and J by 7 bases, with 6 bases of the junction left unmatched. CDR1 and CDR2 from the germline V gene are DFQATT and SNEGSKA (reference sequence). CDR3 length: 16 amino acids. The CDR3 region is CSARDVTSGRGNEQFF. CDR3 nucleotides: TGCAGTGCTAGAGATGTTACTAGCGGGAGGGGGAATGAGCAGTTCTTC.

The rearrangement uses TRBV20-1 and TRBJ2-4; the match to TRBD1 covers 8 bases. This CDR3 has 13 residues. Germline values: CDR1 DFQATT, CDR2 SNEGSKA (reference sequence). The V and J ends lost 3 bases and 9 bases, in that order; junction bases with no gene match: 7. CDR3 protein: CSASSGQGGIQYF. DNA of the CDR3: TGCAGTGCTAGTTCAGGACAGGGCGGCATTCAGTACTTC.

The chain couples TRBV14 to TRBJ2-5; D call uncertain. V was clipped by 3 bases and J by 1 base, with 6 bases between them. CDR1 is SGHDN, CDR2 FVKESK, per germline. The CDR3 has 13 residues. CDR3 sequence (DNA): TGTGCCAGCAGCCAGTTCAGCCAAGAGACCCAGTACTTC. Protein sequence: CASSQFSQETQYF.

The V gene is TRBV29-1, the J gene TRBJ2-5; D is perhaps TRBD2 (5 bases). The DNA end lines up better with TRBJ2-7; the J call may be wrong. Germline values: CDR1 SQVTM, CDR2 ANQGSEA. This CDR3 is built from 16 residues. The DNA of the CDR3 is TGCAGCGTTGAAGATCGCTTCGGGGTAGGCTCCTACGAGCAGTACTTC. Translation: CSVEDRFGVGSYEQYF.

The chain links TRBV29-1 to TRBJ2-6; D gene uncertain. This CDR3 spans 14 amino acids. Germline V gives CDR1 SQVTM, CDR2 ANQGSEA. Deletions cut 6 bases from V and 2 bases from J, with 11 bases between. The CDR3 nucleotides read TGCAGCGTCGATGGGCTAGCTGGGGCCAACGTCCTGACTTTC. As protein: CSVDGLAGANVLTF.

This clonotype has more than one count but fewer than ten. J is TRBJ2-7 and V is TRBV4-1; the D gene is possibly TRBD2 (7 bases). The ends were cut back, 4 bases at V and 8 bases at J, with 21 bases in the middle. Per the germline V gene, CDR1 is MGHRA and CDR2 is YSYEKL. There are 15 residues in the CDR3. The CDR3 loop reads CASSPSGGLAWQQYF. The CDR3 coding sequence is TGCGCCAGCAGCCCATCCGGGGGGCTGGCTTGGCAGCAGTACTTC.

As to this clonotype: The CDR3 does not end in the conserved phenylalanine or tryptophan, so this is likely a read error. The rearrangement uses TRBV12-3 or TRBV12-4 and TRBJ2-3, with 8 bases aligning to TRBD2. V lost 3 bases and J lost 4; bases outside the gene matches: 9. The CDR3 covers 16 residues. CDR3 region: CASSFRLARGADTQYS. The CDR3 nucleotides read TGTGCCAGCAGTTTCCGACTAGCGCGGGGGGCAGATACGCAGTATTCT.

This clonotype turned up a few times. This sequence joins TRBV2 and TRBJ2-6; unclear D gene. The CDR3 has 15 residues. V was pared by 1 base and J by 2 bases, with 6 bases between. The germline V gene has CDR1 SNHLY and CDR2 FYNNEI. The CDR3 is CASSEVGTGANVLTF. As DNA, the CDR3 is TGTGCCAGCAGTGAAGTAGGGACTGGGGCCAACGTCCTGACTTTC.

This clonotype has ten or more counts. The chain is built from TRBV7-2 and TRBJ2-1; no definite D call. This CDR3 contains 15 residues. Germline V gene sequence: CDR1 SGHTA, CDR2 FQGNSA. Trimming pared 0 bases from V and 5 bases from J, leaving 11 bases between. CDR3 nucleotides: TGTGCCAGCAGCTTAGCCCATCGGGCCAACAATGAGCAGTTCTTC. It translates to CASSLAHRANNEQFF. Drawing the rest from reference TRBV7-2 and TRBJ2-1, the complete variable domain is GAGVSQSPSNKVTEKGKDVELRCDPISGHTALYWYRQSLGQGLEFLIYFQGNSAPDKSGLPSDRFSAERTGGSVSTLTIQRTQQEDSAVYLCASSLAHRANNEQFFGPGTRLTVL.

V usage is TRBV28 and J usage is TRBJ2-2; the D is unclear. Germline assignment: CDR1 MDHEN and CDR2 SYDVKM. The CDR3 has 13 residues. Between the trimmed V and J ends, which lost 6 bases and 4 bases, there was a span of 9 bases. The CDR3 coding sequence is TGTGCCAGCAGCGGGCGTCTCACCGGGGAGCTGTTTTTT. This sequence encodes CASSGRLTGELFF.

The CDR3 bases are TGTGCCAGCAGTACAGGGATGATTCGGGGTGAGCAGTTCTTC. Protein: CASSTGMIRGEQFF. The rearrangement joins TRBV28 to TRBJ2-1, with D tentatively TRBD1 (6 bases). V shed 5 bases and J shed 9 bases, with 17 bases lying between them. Germline values: CDR1 MDHEN, CDR2 SYDVKM. This CDR3 is 14 amino acids long.

The table lists this clonotype with a few counts. The chain combines TRBV27 with TRBJ1-6; D perhaps matches TRBD1 (6 bases). The CDR3 has 12 residues. V lost 4 bases to trimming and J lost 9 bases, with 7 bases between them. CDR1 MNHEY and CDR2 SMNVEV come from the germline V gene (reference sequence). This CDR3 is CASSSQGSPLHF. The DNA of the CDR3 is TGTGCCAGCAGTTCACAGGGTTCACCCCTCCACTTT.

This clonotype has only a few counts. The V call is TRBV7-2, the J call TRBJ2-7; the D gene is possibly TRBD2 (6 bases). Gene TRBJ2-5 matches the end of the DNA better, so the J call may be wrong. The germline gives CDR1 SGHTA, CDR2 FQGNSA. The CDR3 is 16 residues long. CDR3 loop: CASSSRGSGPRETQYF. CDR3 bases: TGTGCCAGCAGCTCGAGGGGTAGCGGACCTCGAGAGACCCAGTACTTC.

The CDR3 loop is CSVSGTSGIGETQYF. The CDR3 region has the DNA TGCAGCGTGTCCGGGACTAGCGGGATCGGGGAGACCCAGTACTTC. This sequence joins TRBV29-1 and TRBJ2-5, with TRBD2 matching over 13 bases. Germline V lookup: CDR1 SQVTM, CDR2 ANQGSEA. V trimming: 6 bases; J trimming: 5 bases; junction bases outside the gene matches: 9. This CDR3 spans 15 amino acids.

A few counts support this clonotype. The V gene is TRBV20-1, the J gene TRBJ2-3, with TRBD2 as a possible D gene (6 bases). Germline lookup yields CDR1 DFQATT and CDR2 SNEGSKA (reference sequence). This CDR3 region has 15 residues. V dropped 0 bases and J dropped 0 bases, with 10 bases sitting between them. The DNA of the CDR3 is TGCAGTGCTAGAGATTGGGGGGAGAGCACAGATACGCAGTATTTT. Protein: CSARDWGESTDTQYF.

V gene TRBV20-1 combines with J gene TRBJ2-5, with 11 positions matching TRBD2. J gave up 4 bases and V 4 bases, and 2 bases lay outside the gene matches. The CDR3 spans 13 residues. Looked up from germline, CDR1 is DFQATT and CDR2 is SNEGSKA (reference sequence). CDR3 in DNA: TGCAGTGCTACTGGACTAGCGGGAGAGACCCAGTACTTC. Translated, it gives CSATGLAGETQYF.